These 9 T cell receptor beta chains were all obtained from the same sample, sequenced in a study of OX40 agonist ivuxolimab in advanced cancers. TCRdb keeps only in-frame clones here, not all; method: immunoSEQ multiplex PCR. The sample lists approximately 92,000 clones; more than 95% were seen once. Here the sequenced sample was CD4+ or CD8+ T cells sorted from blood, taken in a trial of the OX40 agonist ivuxolimab. These receptors all stem from an adult with an advanced solid tumor such as melanoma, head and neck, liver or kidney cancer.

Only one count was recorded for this clone. The gene calls are TRBV2 and TRBJ2-5; D is uncertain. The germline V gene has CDR1 SNHLY and CDR2 FYNNEI. The CDR3 extends over 13 amino acids. The V end lost 8 bases, the J end lost 0 bases, and 10 bases lay between the germline ends. The CDR3 nucleotides are TGTGCCAGCCGAACGGCAAACCAAGAGACCCAGTACTTC. It encodes CASRTANQETQYF.

The chain links TRBV19 to TRBJ2-7; D is perhaps TRBD1 or TRBD2 (5 bases each). Per the germline V gene, CDR1 is LNHDA and CDR2 is SQIVND (reference sequence). Trimming shortened V by 2 bases and J by 5 bases, and 19 bases separated the two germline ends. This CDR3 contains 16 residues. The chain's CDR3 is CASSIKRDPPENEQYF. The CDR3 region has the DNA TGTGCCAGTAGTATAAAAAGGGACCCACCGGAGAACGAGCAGTACTTC.

This clone was picked up one time. This chain joins TRBV12-5 and TRBJ2-7; D is unclear. Germline-derived CDR1 and CDR2 are LGHNT and FRNRAP. The CDR3 covers 13 residues. V dropped 2 bases and J dropped 0 bases, with 5 bases sitting between them. CDR3 sequence reads: CASGLSSSYEQYF. The CDR3 bases are TGTGCTAGTGGTTTGTCTAGCTCCTACGAGCAGTACTTC.

Only one count was recorded for this clone. This chain links TRBV30 with TRBJ1-2; D gene ambiguous. The germline V and J ends were trimmed by 5 bases and 2 bases, with 12 bases remaining between them. CDR1 is GTSNPN and CDR2 is SVGIG in the germline V gene (reference sequence). The CDR3 covers 13 residues. The CDR3 DNA is TGTGCCTGGGATTACACGGGGAACTATGGCTACACCTTC. This codes for CAWDYTGNYGYTF.

This sequence joins TRBV10-1 and TRBJ2-7; D might be TRBD1 (6 bases). The V and J ends lost 0 bases and 3 bases respectively, with 9 bases between them. This CDR3 comprises 14 residues. Germline lookup yields CDR1 WNHNN and CDR2 SYGVQD (reference sequence). The CDR3 spells CASSESNRVYEQYF. CDR3 nucleotide sequence: TGCGCCAGCAGTGAGTCTAACAGGGTCTACGAGCAGTACTTC.

The chain couples TRBV7-8 to TRBJ2-1, with 14 nucleotides matching TRBD2. The junction had 7 bases not matched to a gene; V was cut back by 0 bases and J by 0 bases. The length of the CDR3 is 20 residues. The germline gives CDR1 SGHVS, CDR2 FQNEAQ. The CDR3 DNA reads TGTGCCAGCAGCTTAGCCTCGGGGACTAGCGGGGGCTCCTCCTACAATGAGCAGTTCTTC. Translation gives CASSLASGTSGGSSYNEQFF.

The chain combines TRBV19 with TRBJ1-2, with TRBD1 identical over 7 bases. The CDR3 runs 13 residues. V was pared by 7 bases and J by 4 bases, with 6 bases of the junction left unmatched. Germline V gene sequence: CDR1 LNHDA, CDR2 SQIVND (reference sequence). The CDR3 is CASTEGTAYGYTF. The CDR3 nucleotides are TGTGCCAGTACCGAAGGGACAGCCTATGGCTACACCTTC.

V gene TRBV5-4 combines with J gene TRBJ2-7; TRBD2 matches 13 bases. V shed 3 bases, J shed 2 bases, and the junction held 2 bases outside the gene matches. CDR1 is SGHNT, CDR2 YYREEE, per germline (reference sequence). The CDR3 has 15 residues. CDR3 nucleotides: TGTGCCAGCAGCTCGGGACTAGCGGGGACCTACGAGCAGTACTTC. It yields the protein CASSSGLAGTYEQYF.

The genes are TRBV27 and TRBJ2-1, with 9 positions matching TRBD2. Germline V CDR1 and CDR2: MNHEY, SMNVEV (reference sequence). The V segment lost 6 bases and the J segment 2 bases; nucleotides outside the gene matches: 14. CDR3 length: 18 residues. DNA of the CDR3: TGTGCCAGCAGAAAACCTGCGGGGCTAGCGGGGCCCTACAATGAGCAGTTCTTC. Its translation is CASRKPAGLAGPYNEQFF.